The 13 T cell receptor beta chains in this list originate from one sample, sequenced in a study of identical twins. MiXCR, run by TCRdb on the 5' RACE reads, gives a single entry per CDR3 protein. The sample carries about 490,000 distinct CDR3 sequences, about 16% recorded once. These data also featured in a second study, about yellow fever vaccine responses in identical twins.

Sequencing was performed on CD4+ T cells sorted from blood. The receptors originated from a woman in her late teens or twenties in good health.

The V gene is TRBV7-9, the J gene TRBJ1-1; weak D call: TRBD1 (5 bases). V lost 2 bases and J 7 bases, leaving 11 bases between the germline ends. Germline V gene data show CDR1 as SEHNR and CDR2 as FQNEAQ (reference sequence). This CDR3 has 13 amino acids. The CDR3 sequence: CASSLWGDGEAFF. In DNA, the CDR3 is TGTGCCAGCAGCTTATGGGGGGACGGTGAAGCTTTCTTT.

Only a few counts were recorded for this clonotype. V usage is TRBV29-1 and J usage is TRBJ1-1; TRBD1 is a possible D gene (6 bases). This CDR3 comprises 15 residues. Germline V gene sequence: CDR1 SQVTM, CDR2 ANQGSEA. V was pared by 6 bases and J by 0 bases, with 17 bases between. The CDR3 nucleotides are TGCAGCGTAGCCCGCGGGGGGGCAATGAACACTGAAGCTTTCTTT. It yields the protein CSVARGGAMNTEAFF.

This clonotype was found once. This rearrangement joins TRBV18 to TRBJ2-3; D perhaps matches TRBD1 (5 bases). Germline V lookup: CDR1 KGHSH, CDR2 LQKENI. With 2 bases removed from V and 4 bases from J, the gap between germline ends came to 16 bases. This CDR3 has 16 residues. The CDR3 sequence is CASSPFTRVQADTQYF. The CDR3 region has the DNA TGTGCCAGCTCACCATTCACCAGGGTTCAAGCAGATACGCAGTATTTT.

This clonotype turned up a few times. The chain links TRBV20-1 to TRBJ2-3, with TRBD1 identical over 9 bases. This CDR3 is built from 16 residues. Germline CDR1 DFQATT, CDR2 SNEGSKA (reference sequence). In DNA form, the CDR3 reads TGCAGCGAATCCGCCGGGACAGGGAAGAGCGCAGATACGCAGTATTTT. Protein sequence: CSESAGTGKSADTQYF.

The sample holds a few counts of this clonotype. The chain combines TRBV7-2 with TRBJ1-5; D uncertain. The CDR3 extends over 14 amino acids. Deletions cut 5 bases from V and 9 bases from J, with 17 bases between. Germline values: CDR1 SGHTA, CDR2 FQGNSA. The CDR3 protein is CASSLLQESSPQHF. The CDR3 DNA sequence: TGTGCCAGCAGCCTACTTCAAGAGTCTTCGCCCCAGCATTTT. The complete variable domain, with remaining parts taken from reference TRBV7-2 and TRBJ1-5, reads GAGVSQSPSNKVTEKGKDVELRCDPISGHTALYWYRQSLGQGLEFLIYFQGNSAPDKSGLPSDRFSAERTGGSVSTLTIQRTQQEDSAVYLCASSLLQESSPQHFGDGTRLSIL.

The chain couples TRBV20-1 to TRBJ2-1, with 9 bases fitting TRBD1. Unmatched junction bases numbered 8, after V lost 3 bases and J lost 8 bases. Germline V gives CDR1 DFQATT, CDR2 SNEGSKA (reference sequence). The CDR3 is 14 residues long. CDR3 in DNA: TGCAGTGCTAGTAGGACAGGGGAGGTCGATGAGCAGTTCTTC. Encoded protein: CSASRTGEVDEQFF.

The J gene is TRBJ1-1, the V gene TRBV28; maybe TRBD1 (6 bases). The V gene lost 5 bases and the J gene lost 4 bases, with 17 bases spanning the gap. CDR3 length: 15 amino acids. The germline V gene encodes CDR1 MDHEN and CDR2 SYDVKM. The CDR3 region is CASSQVRGGGTEAFF. Here the CDR3 DNA reads TGTGCCAGCAGTCAAGTGAGGGGGGGAGGCACTGAAGCTTTCTTT.

This clonotype was detected a few times. V is TRBV20-1 and J is TRBJ1-1; D unclear. The germline V and J ends were trimmed by 3 bases and 1 base, with 18 bases remaining between them. The CDR3 has 16 residues. Germline CDR1 reads DFQATT; CDR2 reads SNEGSKA (reference sequence). The CDR3 region is CSASVSIPWGNTEAFF. CDR3 sequence (DNA): TGCAGTGCTAGCGTCTCCATTCCCTGGGGGAACACTGAAGCTTTCTTT.

In this sample, this clonotype turned up once. The chain combines TRBV14 with TRBJ2-1; 10 bases agree with TRBD2. Germline CDR1 and CDR2: SGHDN and FVKESK. The CDR3 sequence is 16 residues long. Losses at the gene ends were 4 bases for V and 8 bases for J; bases not matched to a gene: 11. DNA of the CDR3: TGTGCCAGCAGCCGACAGCGGGGGGGCCTTCCCCATGAGCAGTTCTTC. This gives the protein CASSRQRGGLPHEQFF.

J is TRBJ2-3 and V is TRBV5-1; 9 nucleotides align to TRBD2. V gave up 0 bases and J gave up 3 bases; unmatched junction bases: 17. The CDR3 runs 20 residues. Germline-derived CDR1 and CDR2 are SGHRS and YFSETQ. Here the CDR3 DNA reads TGCGCCAGCAGCTTGGTCAGGGCCCCTAGCGGGATGGCGGGAACAGATACGCAGTATTTT. Its protein product is CASSLVRAPSGMAGTDTQYF.

This clonotype was seen only a few times. The chain carries TRBV3-1 and TRBJ2-5; 8 nucleotides line up with TRBD2. Trimming took 6 bases from V and 0 from J; bases not matched to a gene: 9. Germline values: CDR1 LGHDT, CDR2 YNNKEL (reference sequence). The CDR3 is 16 amino acids. The DNA of the CDR3 is TGTGCCAGCAGATATAGCGGGGCGGGTTACCAAGAGACCCAGTACTTC. Amino acids: CASRYSGAGYQETQYF.

This clonotype was seen many times. The rearrangement joins TRBV12-3 or TRBV12-4 to TRBJ1-5; no definite D call. The CDR3 extends over 13 amino acids. Trimming shortened V by 5 bases and J by 4 bases, and 9 bases separated the two germline ends. The CDR3 region is CASSRQENQPQHF. CDR3 nucleotide sequence: TGTGCCAGCAGTAGGCAGGAAAATCAGCCCCAGCATTTT.

The chain combines TRBV20-1 with TRBJ2-1; D gene uncertain. The CDR3 is made up of 16 amino acids. Per germline, CDR1 DFQATT and CDR2 SNEGSKA (reference sequence). Trimming took 3 bases from V and 0 from J, leaving 15 bases between them. CDR3 in DNA: TGCAGTGCTAGCAAATCACTCCCGCTCTCCTACAATGAGCAGTTCTTC. It translates to CSASKSLPLSYNEQFF.